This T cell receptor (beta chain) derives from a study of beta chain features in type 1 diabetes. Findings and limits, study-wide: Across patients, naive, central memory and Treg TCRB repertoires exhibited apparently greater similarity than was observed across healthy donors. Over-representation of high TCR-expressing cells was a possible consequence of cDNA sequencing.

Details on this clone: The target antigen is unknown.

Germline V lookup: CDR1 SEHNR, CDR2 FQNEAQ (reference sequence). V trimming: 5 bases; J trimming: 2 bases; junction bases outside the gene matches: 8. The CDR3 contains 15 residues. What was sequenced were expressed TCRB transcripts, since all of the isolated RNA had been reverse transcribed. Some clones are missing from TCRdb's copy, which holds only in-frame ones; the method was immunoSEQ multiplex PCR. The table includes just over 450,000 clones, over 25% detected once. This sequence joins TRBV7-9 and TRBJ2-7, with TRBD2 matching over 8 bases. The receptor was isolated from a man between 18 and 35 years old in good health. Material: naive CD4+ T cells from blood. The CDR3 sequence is CASSPRGVQTYEQYF. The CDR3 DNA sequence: TGTGCCAGCAGCCCGCGGGGGGTGCAAACCTACGAGCAGTACTTC. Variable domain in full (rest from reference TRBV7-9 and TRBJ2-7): DTGVSQNPRHKITKRGQNVTFRCDPISEHNRLYWYRQTLGQGPEFLTYFQNEAQLEKSRLLSDRFSAERPKGSFSTLEIQRTEQGDSAMYLCASSPRGVQTYEQYFGPGTRLTVT.